This TCR beta chain originates from a study of blood T cell repertoires in COVID-19. With 3 bases removed from V and 3 bases from J, the gap between germline ends came to 19 bases. The CDR3 runs to 17 residues. CDR1 and CDR2 (germline): SGHRS, YFSETQ. Using immunoSEQ multiplex PCR, the repertoire was profiled, and TCRdb retains in-frame clones only, with some absent. This sample carries under 300,000 clones, roughly 84% of them seen once, and the ten largest clones take under 2.5%. The TCR comes from a woman in her 40s who had recovered from COVID-19. The rearrangement uses TRBV5-1 and TRBJ2-1, with D possibly TRBD2 on 6 matching bases. The source material was peripheral blood. This CDR3 reads CASSSTGGPPRYNEQFF. The DNA for the CDR3 is TGCGCCAGCAGCTCCACCGGGGGACCGCCGCGCTACAATGAGCAGTTCTTC.